These 18 T cell receptor beta chains came from one sample sequenced in a study of cytomegalovirus exposure and HLA in healthy donors. Produced via immunoSEQ multiplex PCR; TCRdb's table is partial and in-frame only. This table holds 150,000 or so clones, 85% to 90% found once. The sample was PBMCs. The source is a woman under 40 in good health and CMV-seronegative.

The rearrangement uses TRBV7-9 and TRBJ1-3, with a tentative D call TRBD1 (5 bases). CDR1 is SEHNR, CDR2 FQNEAQ, per germline (reference sequence). This CDR3 has 14 residues. V was clipped by 11 bases and J by 0 bases, with 14 bases between them. The CDR3 DNA sequence: TGTGCCGGGGAACAGGTTATCTCTGGAAACACCATATATTTT. Residues: CAGEQVISGNTIYF. The variable domain in full, completed from reference TRBV7-9 and TRBJ1-3, reads DTGVSQNPRHKITKRGQNVTFRCDPISEHNRLYWYRQTLGQGPEFLTYFQNEAQLEKSRLLSDRFSAERPKGSFSTLEIQRTEQGDSAMYLCAGEQVISGNTIYFGEGSWLTVV.

This chain links TRBV9 with TRBJ2-5; TRBD2 agrees at 8 bases. J lost 0 bases, V lost 0 bases, and 7 bases had no gene match. The CDR3 runs to 17 residues. Germline V gene lookup returns CDR1 SGDLS and CDR2 YYNGEE. CDR3 DNA sequence: TGTGCCAGCAGCGTAGCCGGGGGGGCTTCGTACCAAGAGACCCAGTACTTC. Translating it yields CASSVAGGASYQETQYF.

This rearrangement joins TRBV27 to TRBJ1-2; a possible D gene is TRBD1 (5 bases). Per the germline V gene, CDR1 is MNHEY and CDR2 is SMNVEV (reference sequence). V was clipped by 3 bases and J by 8 bases, with 16 bases between them. The CDR3 is 14 amino acids. Written as DNA, the CDR3 is TGTGCCAGCAGTTTCTCCAAGGGGCTAGAGGGCTACACCTTC. Translated: CASSFSKGLEGYTF.

This clone was picked up a small number of times. V is TRBV7-9 and J is TRBJ1-6, with 10 bases identical to TRBD1. The CDR3 is 15 amino acids. The germline V gene has CDR1 SEHNR and CDR2 FQNEAQ (reference sequence). V trimming: 5 bases; J trimming: 10 bases; junction bases outside the gene matches: 8. The chain's CDR3 is CASSRDRGIQSPLHF. DNA of the CDR3: TGTGCCAGCAGCCGGGACAGGGGAATTCAATCACCCCTCCACTTT. Full variable domain (missing parts from reference TRBV7-9 and TRBJ1-6): DTGVSQNPRHKITKRGQNVTFRCDPISEHNRLYWYRQTLGQGPEFLTYFQNEAQLEKSRLLSDRFSAERPKGSFSTLEIQRTEQGDSAMYLCASSRDRGIQSPLHFGNGTRLTVT.

V is TRBV15 and J is TRBJ1-2; 9 nucleotides match TRBD1. Per the germline V gene, CDR1 is LNHNV and CDR2 is YYDKDF (reference sequence). CDR3 length equals 18 residues. J was trimmed by 0 bases and V by 4 bases; bases with no gene match: 12. CDR3 sequence: CATSKGQGQGNSNYGYTF. CDR3 nucleotides: TGTGCCACCAGCAAAGGGCAGGGACAGGGCAATTCTAACTATGGCTACACCTTC.

V usage is TRBV12-2 and J usage is TRBJ2-7; the D call of TRBD1 is as the table states it, not checked on the DNA. TRBV12-2 is a listed pseudogene. CDR3 length: 17 residues. The CDR3 region is CASRLADRPKYSYEQYF. The CDR3 nucleotides are TGTGCAAGTCGCTTAGCGGACAGGCCAAAATACTCCTACGAGCAGTACTTC.

The chain employs TRBV7-9 and TRBJ2-3, with 7 nucleotides matching TRBD2. Germline CDR1 reads SEHNR; CDR2 reads FQNEAQ (reference sequence). This CDR3 contains 15 residues. V dropped 4 bases and J dropped 2; count of bases not matched to a gene: 6. The CDR3: CASSYLGGVTDTQYF. CDR3 sequence (DNA): TGTGCCAGCAGCTATTTGGGGGGGGTCACAGATACGCAGTATTTT. The full variable domain, its missing parts supplied by reference TRBV7-9 and TRBJ2-3, is DTGVSQNPRHKITKRGQNVTFRCDPISEHNRLYWYRQTLGQGPEFLTYFQNEAQLEKSRLLSDRFSAERPKGSFSTLEIQRTEQGDSAMYLCASSYLGGVTDTQYFGPGTRLTVL.

This clone was counted only a few times. The gene calls are TRBV5-4 and TRBJ1-6, with 11 bases fitting TRBD1. The length of the CDR3 is 13 residues. Trimming at V came to 7 bases and at J to 6 bases, leaving 0 bases not matched to a gene. From germline, CDR1 is SGHNT and CDR2 YYREEE (reference sequence). The CDR3 here is CASGTGGNSPLHF. In nucleotides, the CDR3 is TGTGCCAGCGGGACAGGGGGTAATTCACCCCTCCACTTT.

The genes are TRBV19 and TRBJ1-1; TRBD1 might be the D (5 bases). V was cut by 5 bases and J by 2 bases, with 12 bases left in between. In germline, CDR1 is LNHDA, CDR2 SQIVND (reference sequence). This CDR3 is built from 14 residues. CDR3 amino acids: CASSLMTANTEAFF. CDR3 in DNA: TGTGCCAGTAGTTTGATGACAGCTAACACTGAAGCTTTCTTT.

The chain has TRBV19 and TRBJ1-2; 8 bases line up with TRBD1. This CDR3 is built from 18 residues. CDR1 and CDR2 (germline): LNHDA, SQIVND (reference sequence). V trimming: 5 bases; J trimming: 0 bases; junction bases outside the gene matches: 14. The CDR3 spells CASSPVWTGLGTNYGYTF. DNA for the CDR3: TGTGCCAGTAGTCCCGTTTGGACAGGGCTTGGGACTAACTATGGCTACACCTTC.

This chain uses TRBV5-4 with TRBJ2-5; D possibly corresponds to TRBD1 (5 bases). Per germline, CDR1 SGHNT and CDR2 YYREEE (reference sequence). Trimming pared 2 bases from V and 1 base from J, leaving 9 bases between. The CDR3 is made up of 14 amino acids. The CDR3 DNA is TGTGCCAGCAGCTTCGGACACCTCCAAGAGACCCAGTACTTC. It encodes CASSFGHLQETQYF. Looking up the rest from reference TRBV5-4 and TRBJ2-5 gives the full variable domain: ETGVTQSPTHLIKTRGQQVTLRCSSQSGHNTVSWYQQALGQGPQFIFQYYREEENGRGNFPPRFSGLQFPNYSSELNVNALELDDSALYLCASSFGHLQETQYFGPGTRLLVL.

This chain uses TRBV19 with TRBJ1-6; 9 bases match TRBD1. The junction had 16 bases not matched to a gene; V was cut back by 4 bases and J by 9 bases. The germline V gene encodes CDR1 LNHDA and CDR2 SQIVND (reference sequence). The length of the CDR3 is 18 residues. The CDR3 sequence: CASSTSGTGPKRGSPLHF. As DNA, the CDR3 is TGTGCCAGTAGTACCTCGGGGACAGGGCCCAAACGCGGTTCACCCCTCCACTTT.

The V call is TRBV6-5, the J call TRBJ1-1, with no clear D. V dropped 2 bases and J dropped 4 bases, with 8 bases sitting between them. The V gene's germline CDR1 is MNHEY and CDR2 SVGAGI. The CDR3 loop spans 13 amino acids. In nucleotides, the CDR3 is TGTGCCAGCAGTTACGTCGGTCCCACTGAAGCTTTCTTT. Amino acid sequence: CASSYVGPTEAFF.

The gene calls are TRBV6-5 and TRBJ1-1; 7 bases align to TRBD1. This CDR3 spans 14 amino acids. Trimming cost V 6 bases and J 6 bases; bases outside gene matches: 10. Germline values: CDR1 MNHEY, CDR2 SVGAGI. CDR3 bases: TGTGCCAGCAGAGGGATGACAGGGTGGGCTGAAGCTTTCTTT. Its translation is CASRGMTGWAEAFF.

CDR3 protein: CASSLAGRGQPQHF. The DNA for the CDR3 is TGTGCCAGCAGCTTAGCCGGGCGAGGGCAGCCCCAGCATTTT. The V gene is TRBV13, the J gene TRBJ1-5; no firm D call. The CDR3 is 14 amino acids. V was trimmed by 1 base and J by 7 bases, leaving 11 bases between them. CDR1 and CDR2 from the germline V gene are PRHDT and FYEKMQ (reference sequence).

In this sample, this clone turned up a few times. The V gene is TRBV5-6, the J gene TRBJ1-4; D gene unclear. The V and J ends lost 2 bases and 0 bases respectively, with 17 bases between them. The CDR3 is 18 residues long. CDR1 and CDR2 (germline): SGHDT, YYEEEE. CDR3 in DNA: TGTGCCAGCAGCTTCTTTAATTCGGAGCTGGCAACTAATGAAAAACTGTTTTTT. Translating it yields CASSFFNSELATNEKLFF.

The rearrangement joins TRBV19 to TRBJ2-7; D perhaps matches TRBD1 (6 bases). There are 12 residues in the CDR3. Germline lookup yields CDR1 LNHDA and CDR2 SQIVND (reference sequence). V lost 10 bases to trimming and J lost 2 bases, with 12 bases between them. The CDR3: CATRQAPYEQYF. CDR3 DNA: TGTGCCACCAGACAGGCTCCCTACGAGCAGTACTTC.

The genes are TRBV28 and TRBJ1-2, with TRBD1 matching 7 bases. With V trimmed by 7 bases and J by 7 bases, 12 bases remained unmatched. Germline V gene lookup returns CDR1 MDHEN and CDR2 SYDVKM. CDR3 length equals 14 residues. The CDR3 loop is CASTLTGTESGYTF. The CDR3, as DNA: TGTGCCAGCACCCTTACCGGGACAGAGTCTGGCTACACCTTC.